This T cell receptor (beta chain) was sequenced for a study of identical twins. Using its own MiXCR run on the 5' RACE reads, TCRdb lists one record per CDR3 protein. Of a few hundred thousand distinct CDR3 sequences listed, 10% to 15% were seen once; the top ten hold roughly 7%. Looked up from germline, CDR1 is DFQATT and CDR2 is SNEGSKA (reference sequence). The CDR3 consists of 16 residues. V was pared by 3 bases and J by 0 bases, with 15 bases between. These sequences were also reported in another study, on yellow fever vaccine responses in identical twins.

The chain combines TRBV20-1 with TRBJ2-1, with D unclear. This TCR derives from a woman aged 18-35 years in good health. The specimen was CD8+ T cells sorted from blood. The CDR3 spells CSARGGGSTSYNEQFF. The DNA of the CDR3 is TGCAGTGCTAGGGGCGGTGGCAGTACCTCCTACAATGAGCAGTTCTTC.